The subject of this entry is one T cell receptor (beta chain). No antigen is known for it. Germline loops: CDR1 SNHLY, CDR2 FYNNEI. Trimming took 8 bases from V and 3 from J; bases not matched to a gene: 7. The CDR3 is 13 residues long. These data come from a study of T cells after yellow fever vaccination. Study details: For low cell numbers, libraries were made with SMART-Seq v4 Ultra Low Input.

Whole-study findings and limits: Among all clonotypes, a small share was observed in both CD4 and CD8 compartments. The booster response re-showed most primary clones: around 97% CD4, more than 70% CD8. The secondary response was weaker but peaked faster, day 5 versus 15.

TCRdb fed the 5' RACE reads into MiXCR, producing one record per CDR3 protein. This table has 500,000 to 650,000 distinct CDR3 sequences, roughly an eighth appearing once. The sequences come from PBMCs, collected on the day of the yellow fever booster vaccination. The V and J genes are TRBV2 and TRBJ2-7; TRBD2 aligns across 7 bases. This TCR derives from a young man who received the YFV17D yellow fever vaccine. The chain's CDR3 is CASRLAEFYEQYF. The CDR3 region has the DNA TGTGCCAGCCGTCTAGCGGAATTCTACGAGCAGTACTTC. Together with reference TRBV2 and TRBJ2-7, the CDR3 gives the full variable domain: EPEVTQTPSHQVTQMGQEVILRCVPISNHLYFYWYRQILGQKVEFLVSFYNNEISEKSEIFDDQFSVERPDGSNFTLKIRSTKLEDSAMYFCASRLAEFYEQYFGPGTRLTVT.